These 5 T cell receptor beta chains share one sample of origin, sequenced in a study of blood T cell repertoires in COVID-19. Method: immunoSEQ multiplex PCR; TCRdb's copy keeps in-frame clones and lacks some. Among around 300,000 clones, 89% were seen once, and the ten largest hold roughly 0.96%. The specimen was peripheral blood. The source is a woman between 40 and 55 years old who had recovered from COVID-19.

As concerns this clone: Other nucleotide sequences in the sample specify the same CDR3. J is TRBJ1-5 and V is TRBV3-1 (or the pseudogene TRBV3-2); D is possibly TRBD1 (6 bases). Germline assignment: CDR1 LGHDT and CDR2 YNNKEL (reference sequence). The CDR3 consists of 15 residues. V was pared by 0 bases and J by 2 bases, with 8 bases between. The CDR3 coding sequence is TGTGCCAGCAGCCAAGATGCAGGGGGCAATCAGCCCCAGCATTTT. This translates into CASSQDAGGNQPQHF.

The chain recombines TRBV12-3 or TRBV12-4 with TRBJ1-1, with unresolved D. CDR3 length: 12 residues. Deletions cut 3 bases from V and 8 bases from J, with 10 bases between. The DNA for the CDR3 is TGTGCCAGCAGTTTCGCGTCTCACGAAGCTTTCTTT. Translation: CASSFASHEAFF.

The V call is TRBV6-5, the J call TRBJ1-2, with D possibly matching TRBD1 (6 bases). Deletions cut 6 bases from V and 7 bases from J, with 15 bases between. The CDR3 is made up of 13 amino acids. Germline-derived CDR1 and CDR2 are MNHEY and SVGAGI. This CDR3 is CASRKGGATGYTF. The CDR3 region has the DNA TGTGCCAGCAGAAAGGGGGGGGCAACTGGCTACACCTTC.

This chain uses TRBV5-5 with TRBJ1-4; D gene uncertain. The CDR3 has 14 amino acids. Germline V gene data show CDR1 as SGHKS and CDR2 as YYEKEE (reference sequence). Trimming removed 0 bases from V and 6 bases from J, with 9 bases in between. For the CDR3, the DNA is TGTGCCAGCAGCTTGGAGGGAGTGGATGAAAAACTGTTTTTT. This codes for CASSLEGVDEKLFF.

The rearrangement joins TRBV3-1 (or the pseudogene TRBV3-2) to TRBJ2-7; 8 bases are a match to TRBD2. The ends lost 0 bases at V and 2 bases at J; junction bases unmatched: 9. The V gene's germline CDR1 is LGHDT and CDR2 YNNKEL (reference sequence). This CDR3 is built from 17 residues. The CDR3 region is CASSQDGGTRPAYEQYF. The DNA for the CDR3 is TGTGCCAGCAGCCAAGATGGCGGGACTAGGCCCGCCTACGAGCAGTACTTC.